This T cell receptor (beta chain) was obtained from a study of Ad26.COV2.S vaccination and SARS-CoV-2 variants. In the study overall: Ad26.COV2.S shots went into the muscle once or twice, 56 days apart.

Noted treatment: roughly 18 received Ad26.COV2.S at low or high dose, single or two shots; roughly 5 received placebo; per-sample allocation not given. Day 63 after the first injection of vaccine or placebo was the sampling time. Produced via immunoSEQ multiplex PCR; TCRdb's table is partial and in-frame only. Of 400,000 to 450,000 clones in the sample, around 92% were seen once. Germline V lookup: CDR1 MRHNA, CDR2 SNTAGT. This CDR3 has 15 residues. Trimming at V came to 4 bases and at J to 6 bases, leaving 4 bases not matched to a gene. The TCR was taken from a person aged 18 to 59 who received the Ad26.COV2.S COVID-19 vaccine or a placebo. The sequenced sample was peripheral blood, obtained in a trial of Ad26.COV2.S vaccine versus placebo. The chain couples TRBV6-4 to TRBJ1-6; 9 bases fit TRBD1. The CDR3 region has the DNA TGTGCCAGCAGTGCTGGACAGGGGCTTAATTCACCCCTCCACTTT. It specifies CASSAGQGLNSPLHF.